This passage covers 13 T cell receptor beta chains from one sample sequenced in a study of CXCR3-negative and CXCR3-positive naive CD8 T cells. The study made its TRB cDNA libraries by 5' RACE, adding UMI labels. For each CDR3 protein, TCRdb gives one entry from its re-call of the 5' RACE reads, without DNA. In total, the table holds about 48,000 distinct CDR3 sequences. The specimen sequenced was memory CD8+ T cells from blood. The origin of the receptors is a human donor in good health. Some clones in this sample may be carry-over from other donors' samples.

V and J are TRBV4-3 and TRBJ1-2. The germline gives CDR1 LGHNA, CDR2 YSLEER. The CDR3 is made up of 14 amino acids. The CDR3 spells CASSQDEGIYGYTF.

The V and J genes are TRBV19 and TRBJ1-1. The CDR3 sequence is 15 residues long. The germline V gene encodes CDR1 LNHDA and CDR2 SQIVND (reference sequence). This chain's CDR3 is CASREESRLNTEAFF.

CDR3 sequence: CASRETGLAKNIQYF. The chain combines TRBV28 with TRBJ2-4; the D call from TCRdb, TRBD1, cannot be confirmed without DNA. There are 15 residues in the CDR3. Germline V lookup: CDR1 MDHEN, CDR2 SYDVKM. Based on the CDR3 plus reference TRBV28 and TRBJ2-4, the full variable domain is DVKVTQSSRYLVKRTGEKVFLECVQDMDHENMFWYRQDPGLGLRLIYFSYDVKMKEKGDIPEGYSVSREKKERFSLILESASTNQTSMYLCASRETGLAKNIQYFGAGTRLSVL.

The chain couples TRBV4-3 to TRBJ1-1; TCRdb returns TRBD1, unconfirmable since there is no DNA. The CDR3 length is 15 residues. Germline V CDR1 and CDR2: LGHNA, YSLEER. CDR3: CASSQGGQGGTEAFF.

The chain is built from TRBV4-1 and TRBJ1-6; checking the TCRdb D call of TRBD1 is not possible without DNA. CDR1 is MGHRA and CDR2 is YSYEKL in the germline V gene. CDR3 size: 16 residues. The CDR3 region is CASSQVPTGSGSPLHF.

CDR3 sequence: CSASFGANVLTF. The chain has TRBV20-1 and TRBJ2-6. The CDR3 consists of 12 residues. The germline V gene has CDR1 DFQATT and CDR2 SNEGSKA (reference sequence).

V gene TRBV7-6 combines with J gene TRBJ1-2; checking the TCRdb D call of TRBD1 is not possible without DNA. CDR1 and CDR2 (germline): SGHVS, FNYEAQ. CDR3 length equals 14 residues. The CDR3 protein is CASSYREKGNGYTF.

J is TRBJ2-5 and V is TRBV20-1; the TCRdb call, TRBD2, lacks DNA for checking. Germline-derived CDR1 and CDR2 are DFQATT and SNEGSKA (reference sequence). The CDR3 is 15 amino acids. CDR3 region: CSASVETSGEETQYF.

The chain carries TRBV29-1 and TRBJ2-2; the TCRdb call, TRBD2, lacks DNA for checking. The CDR3 is 17 amino acids. Germline-derived CDR1 and CDR2 are SQVTM and ANQGSEA. The CDR3 region is CSVEGDLGGVNTGELFF.

The J gene is TRBJ1-4, the V gene TRBV20-1; as DNA is missing, the TRBD1 call by TCRdb cannot be tested. The CDR3 sequence is 14 residues long. Germline CDR1 DFQATT, CDR2 SNEGSKA (reference sequence). The CDR3 is CSARWGMLDEKLFF.

The chain carries TRBV6-2 or TRBV6-3 and TRBJ2-2; no DNA is available, so the TRBD2 call from TCRdb remains unchecked. Germline V CDR1 and CDR2: MNHEY, SVGEGT. The CDR3 extends over 14 amino acids. The CDR3 loop reads CASSWGGNTGELFF.

This chain connects TRBV12-5 to TRBJ1-5; the D call from TCRdb, TRBD1, cannot be confirmed without DNA. CDR1 is LGHNT and CDR2 is FRNRAP in the germline V gene. The CDR3 is made up of 16 amino acids. CDR3 amino acids: CASGLAPFGVHQPQHF.

This rearrangement joins TRBV12-3 or TRBV12-4 to TRBJ2-3. This CDR3 has 14 residues. The CDR3 protein is CASTTDEDTDTQYF.